One sample yielded the 30 T cell receptor beta chains listed below, sequenced in a study of a mutant IDH1 vaccine in newly diagnosed glioma. Sequencing was performed with immunoSEQ multiplex PCR; in TCRdb, only in-frame clones are kept and a portion is missing. The data contain around 53,000 clones, about four fifths of them seen just once; the ten biggest clones take up 4.3%. Time point here: week 47, end of study. Doses of 300 ug of mutant IDH1 20-mer peptide were given with topical imiquimod. These TCRs' antigens remain unknown. The source material was PBMCs, sampled from a glioma patient whose treatment included an IDH1 peptide vaccine. These receptors were collected from a woman aged 25 to 39 with glioma. Some clones in this sample may be carry-over from other donors' samples.

This chain connects TRBV11-2 to TRBJ1-4; D possibly corresponds to TRBD1 (6 bases). This CDR3 has 16 amino acids. From germline, CDR1 is SGHAT and CDR2 FQNNGV. Trimming cost V 4 bases and J 6 bases, with 18 bases left between them. The CDR3 here is CASSSRTGQLYEKLFF. As DNA, the CDR3 is TGTGCCAGCAGCTCACGTACCGGACAGCTCTATGAAAAACTGTTTTTT. Together with reference TRBV11-2 and TRBJ1-4, the CDR3 gives the full variable domain: EAGVAQSPRYKIIEKRQSVAFWCNPISGHATLYWYQQILGQGPKLLIQFQNNGVVDDSQLPKDRFSAERLKGVDSTLKIQPAKLEDSAVYLCASSSRTGQLYEKLFFGSGTQLSVL.

The gene calls are TRBV10-2 and TRBJ2-7; 8 bases match TRBD1. Germline V lookup: CDR1 WSHSY, CDR2 SAAADI. CDR3 length: 14 amino acids. Losses at the gene ends were 6 bases for V and 0 bases for J; bases not matched to a gene: 4. The CDR3 loop is CASSAGTGSYEQYF. The CDR3 region has the DNA TGCGCCAGCAGCGCCGGGACAGGCTCCTACGAGCAGTACTTC.

This sequence joins TRBV21-1 and TRBJ2-7; the D segment call TRBD2 is taken from the table without a DNA check. TRBV21-1 constitutes a pseudogene. The CDR3 is made up of 16 amino acids. Here the CDR3 reads CASRGGSSGSYYEQYF. The CDR3 DNA follows: TGTGCCAGCAGAGGGGGGTCTAGCGGGAGCTACTACGAGCAGTACTTC.

The J gene is TRBJ2-1, the V gene TRBV14; D gene unclear. Germline lookup yields CDR1 SGHDN and CDR2 FVKESK. Trimming took 3 bases from V and 7 from J, leaving 10 bases between them. The CDR3 loop spans 13 amino acids. The CDR3 nucleotides read TGTGCCAGCAGCCATCGGGCCTTAAATGAGCAGTTCTTC. As protein: CASSHRALNEQFF.

The chain uses TRBV2 and TRBJ2-1, with 7 bases matching TRBD2. V lost 9 bases, J lost 6 bases, and 8 bases stayed unmatched. Germline V CDR1 and CDR2: SNHLY, FYNNEI. The CDR3 runs 13 residues. CDR3 region: CARGVAGGNEQFF. In DNA, the CDR3 is TGTGCCAGGGGGGTAGCGGGCGGCAATGAGCAGTTCTTC.

The CDR3: CASTRGPLSYEQYF. CDR3 nucleotide sequence: TGTGCCAGCACCAGGGGGCCACTCTCCTACGAGCAGTACTTC. The chain carries TRBV6-1 and TRBJ2-7; 8 nucleotides align to TRBD1. Germline lookup yields CDR1 MNHNS and CDR2 SASEGT. With 7 bases clipped from V and 0 bases from J, the junction kept 5 bases outside the gene matches. The CDR3 is 14 amino acids.

This clone appeared once. V is TRBV5-6 and J is TRBJ1-2; weak D call: TRBD1 (6 bases). In germline, CDR1 is SGHDT, CDR2 YYEEEE. V gave up 7 bases and J gave up 3 bases, with 13 bases separating them. This CDR3 comprises 13 residues. Here the CDR3 reads CASAQGFDYGYTF. CDR3 sequence (DNA): TGTGCCAGCGCGCAGGGGTTTGACTATGGCTACACCTTC.

This chain uses TRBV9 with TRBJ1-2; D is unclear. CDR1 SGDLS and CDR2 YYNGEE come from the germline V gene. Trimming cost V 0 bases and J 2 bases, with 11 bases left between them. The CDR3 is 15 amino acids. The CDR3 region is CASSVGPDYNYGYTF. CDR3 sequence (DNA): TGTGCCAGCAGCGTAGGCCCAGACTACAACTATGGCTACACCTTC.

V is TRBV19 and J is TRBJ2-7; D may be TRBD2 (6 bases). With 5 bases removed from V and 1 base from J, the gap between germline ends came to 9 bases. CDR1 is LNHDA, CDR2 SQIVND, per germline (reference sequence). The CDR3 sequence is 13 residues long. The CDR3 loop reads CASSPEGSYEQYF. CDR3 nucleotide sequence: TGTGCCAGTAGTCCGGAGGGTTCCTACGAGCAGTACTTC.

The chain uses TRBV30 and TRBJ2-5; D possibly uses TRBD1 or TRBD2 (5 bases each). In germline, CDR1 is GTSNPN, CDR2 SVGIG (reference sequence). The CDR3 spans 14 residues. Trimming cost V 3 bases and J 1 base, with 12 bases left between them. The CDR3 is CAWSVGVAQETQYF. CDR3 nucleotides: TGTGCCTGGAGCGTGGGGGTGGCCCAAGAGACCCAGTACTTC. The variable domain in full, with the rest retrieved from reference TRBV30 and TRBJ2-5, is SQTIHQWPATLVQPVGSPLSLECTVEGTSNPNLYWYRQAAGRGLQLLFYSVGIGQISSEVPQNLSASRPQDRQFILSSKKLLLSDSGFYLCAWSVGVAQETQYFGPGTRLLVL.

This clone was counted between two and nine times. V usage is TRBV29-1 and J usage is TRBJ1-1; 7 bases are a match to TRBD1. CDR3 length equals 15 residues. Germline CDR1 SQVTM, CDR2 ANQGSEA. Trimming took 3 bases from V and 0 from J; bases not matched to a gene: 7. The DNA of the CDR3 is TGCAGCGTTGAGGGCAGGGGGAAGATGAACACTGAAGCTTTCTTT. Translated: CSVEGRGKMNTEAFF.

J is TRBJ1-2 and V is TRBV29-1; D perhaps matches TRBD1 (5 bases). Germline CDR1 SQVTM, CDR2 ANQGSEA. Trimming stripped 5 bases from V and 8 bases from J, with 21 bases between. The CDR3 consists of 14 residues. CDR3 nucleotides: TGCAGCGTTCAGGGTGCGTCGGTCGTCGGGGGCTACACCTTC. Translated: CSVQGASVVGGYTF.

The chain carries TRBV6-1 and TRBJ1-2; 10 bases are shared with TRBD1. This CDR3 has 17 amino acids. Germline V gene lookup returns CDR1 MNHNS and CDR2 SASEGT. After removal of 1 base from V and 0 bases from J, the junction contained 5 bases not matched to a gene. CDR3 sequence: CASSEDVGQGANYGYTF. The CDR3 nucleotides are TGTGCCAGCAGTGAAGACGTAGGACAGGGGGCTAACTATGGCTACACCTTC.

The chain recombines TRBV7-9 with TRBJ1-1; tentatively, D is TRBD1 (6 bases). V was shortened by 3 bases and J by 8 bases, with 16 bases between the two germline ends. The germline CDR1 and CDR2 sequences are SEHNR and FQNEAQ (reference sequence). This CDR3 spans 14 amino acids. The CDR3 nucleotides read TGTGCCAGCAGCTTGGGGGCCGGCTTGAAAGAAGCTTTCTTT. Its translation is CASSLGAGLKEAFF.

V usage is TRBV7-2 and J usage is TRBJ1-5; D unresolved. CDR3 length equals 13 residues. Germline values: CDR1 SGHTA, CDR2 FQGNSA. The V end lost 1 base, the J end lost 11 bases, and 12 bases lay between the germline ends. CDR3 sequence reads: CASSLGGPTAQHF. DNA of the CDR3: TGTGCCAGCAGCTTAGGAGGACCTACGGCCCAGCATTTT.

CDR3 region: CASSHAGGRKEQYF. The CDR3, as DNA: TGTGCCAGCAGTCATGCTGGGGGGCGAAAGGAGCAGTACTTC. The V call is TRBV5-4, the J call TRBJ2-7; D could derive from TRBD1 or TRBD2 (6 bases each). The CDR3 contains 14 residues. In germline, CDR1 is SGHNT, CDR2 YYREEE (reference sequence). Trimming cost V 5 bases and J 7 bases, with 19 bases left between them.

The chain uses TRBV25-1 and TRBJ1-1; D is possibly TRBD1 (6 bases). The germline CDR1 and CDR2 sequences are MGHDK and SYGVNS. Trimming stripped 5 bases from V and 5 bases from J, with 12 bases between. The CDR3 is made up of 13 amino acids. The chain's CDR3 is CASSTQGRTEAFF. DNA for the CDR3: TGTGCCAGCAGTACTCAGGGGAGGACTGAAGCTTTCTTT.

This clone has just a few counts. The chain combines TRBV30 with TRBJ1-1; TRBD1 aligns across 8 bases. The CDR3 spans 17 residues. V was pared by 2 bases and J by 6 bases, with 17 bases of the junction left unmatched. Per germline, CDR1 GTSNPN and CDR2 SVGIG (reference sequence). In DNA, the CDR3 is TGTGCCTGGAGTCACCCGTCAGGGGGCCGCGTGAGACCTGAAGCTTTCTTT. Protein product: CAWSHPSGGRVRPEAFF.

The chain has TRBV4-1 and TRBJ2-1, with TRBD2 matching 7 bases. CDR3 size: 16 residues. Germline-derived CDR1 and CDR2 are MGHRA and YSYEKL. V dropped 0 bases and J dropped 3; count of bases not matched to a gene: 5. The CDR3 nucleotides read TGCGCCAGCAGCCAAGATTACCGGGACTACTACAATGAGCAGTTCTTC. Amino acids: CASSQDYRDYYNEQFF.

For this clone: A junction end diverges from the germline sequence, so it may reflect a read error. The V gene is TRBV2, the J gene TRBJ1-5; 9 nucleotides match TRBD1. Looked up from germline, CDR1 is SNHLY and CDR2 is FYNNEI. CDR3 length: 15 amino acids. The CDR3 DNA reads as TGTGCCAGCAGTATTAGAACAGGGGGCAAACAGCCCCAGCATTTT. Its translation: CASSIRTGGKQPQHF.

Written as DNA, the CDR3 is TGCAGTGCTACCGATGCCGGGGAGCTGTTTTTT. Encoded protein: CSATDAGELFF. The chain links TRBV20-1 to TRBJ2-2; D gene uncertain. Trimming stripped 4 bases from V and 6 bases from J, with 6 bases between. The CDR3 is 11 amino acids. Germline V gene lookup returns CDR1 DFQATT and CDR2 SNEGSKA (reference sequence).

This clone was seen only once. The CDR3 sequence is CASSPPRGQGYEQYF. The CDR3 DNA reads as TGTGCCAGCTCACCACCCAGGGGACAGGGCTACGAGCAGTACTTC. The rearrangement joins TRBV18 to TRBJ2-7, with 9 bases fitting TRBD1. Germline CDR1 KGHSH, CDR2 LQKENI. The trim removed 0 bases at V and 3 bases at J, leaving 3 bases unmatched. CDR3 size: 15 residues.

V gene TRBV6-5 combines with J gene TRBJ1-2; tentative D call: TRBD1 (5 bases). V was shortened by 5 bases and J by 5 bases, with 15 bases between the two germline ends. This CDR3 is built from 14 residues. The germline gives CDR1 MNHEY, CDR2 SVGAGI. The CDR3 loop is CASSRTGTTYGYTF. The CDR3 coding sequence is TGTGCCAGCAGTCGAACCGGGACGACGTATGGCTACACCTTC.

This chain links TRBV29-1 with TRBJ1-4; a possible D gene is TRBD1 (5 bases). Germline CDR1 and CDR2: SQVTM and ANQGSEA. The CDR3 covers 15 residues. Trimming stripped 1 base from V and 0 bases from J, with 9 bases between. DNA for the CDR3: TGCAGCGTTGAAGGACGGGGCTCAACTAATGAAAAACTGTTTTTT. Its protein is CSVEGRGSTNEKLFF.

The V gene is TRBV25-1, the J gene TRBJ2-1; 12 bases fit TRBD1. Trimming removed 4 bases from V and 8 bases from J; junction bases left unmatched: 9. The germline V gene has CDR1 MGHDK and CDR2 SYGVNS. This CDR3 contains 16 residues. Here the CDR3 reads CASSVTPGQGAYEQFF. CDR3 nucleotide sequence: TGTGCCAGCAGTGTAACTCCGGGACAGGGGGCCTATGAGCAGTTCTTC.

V and J are TRBV19 and TRBJ2-1; a possible D gene is TRBD1 (5 bases). The CDR3 consists of 15 residues. Trimming left V 3 bases short and J 7 bases short, with 16 bases between. Germline V CDR1 and CDR2: LNHDA, SQIVND (reference sequence). The CDR3 nucleotides are TGTGCCAGTAGTATGGTGGGCAGGGAAAGAAATGAGCAGTTCTTC. It translates to CASSMVGRERNEQFF.

J is TRBJ2-7 and V is TRBV9; 8 bases are a match to TRBD2. V was pared by 4 bases and J by 3 bases, with 9 bases of the junction left unmatched. Germline V gene data show CDR1 as SGDLS and CDR2 as YYNGEE. The CDR3 contains 15 residues. The CDR3 reads CASSPGGTTLYEQYF. Here the CDR3 DNA reads TGTGCCAGCAGCCCGGGGGGGACTACCCTCTACGAGCAGTACTTC. The full variable domain, in which reference TRBV9 and TRBJ2-7 provide the parts outside the CDR3, is DSGVTQTPKHLITATGQRVTLRCSPRSGDLSVYWYQQSLDQGLQFLIQYYNGEERAKGNILERFSAQQFPDLHSELNLSSLELGDSALYFCASSPGGTTLYEQYFGPGTRLTVT.

The genes are TRBV4-1 and TRBJ1-2; TRBD1 might be the D (5 bases). The germline CDR1 and CDR2 sequences are MGHRA and YSYEKL. V was clipped by 4 bases and J by 8 bases, with 17 bases between them. The CDR3 has 14 residues. CDR3 nucleotide sequence: TGCGCCAGCAGCCCCCCGGGGACGATTTGGGGCTACACCTTC. Translating gives CASSPPGTIWGYTF.

The chain uses TRBV29-1 and TRBJ1-2, with D uncertain. CDR3 length equals 13 residues. Germline-derived CDR1 and CDR2 are SQVTM and ANQGSEA. V was clipped by 2 bases and J by 2 bases, with 9 bases between them. DNA for the CDR3: TGCAGCGTTGAAACACAAGGCAACTATGGCTACACCTTC. Translation: CSVETQGNYGYTF.

The rearrangement links TRBV5-5 to TRBJ2-3; 7 bases are a match to TRBD1. The CDR3 length is 14 residues. Germline V gives CDR1 SGHKS, CDR2 YYEKEE (reference sequence). V dropped 4 bases and J dropped 6; count of bases not matched to a gene: 8. CDR3 amino acids: CASSHDREADTQYF. The CDR3 DNA sequence: TGTGCCAGCAGCCACGACAGGGAAGCCGATACGCAGTATTTT.